A single TCR beta chain is shown here with its context. Its specificity is unknown. Trimming removed 0 bases at V and 8 bases at J, with 16 bases between. The CDR3 covers 15 residues. Germline CDR1 and CDR2: LNHNV and YYDKDF (reference sequence). Cyclophosphamide on days +3 and +4 followed busulfan-fludarabine conditioning and a marrow graft. This entry is derived from a study of T cells after posttransplantation cyclophosphamide. The assay was immunoSEQ multiplex PCR, and TCRdb's table has in-frame clones only and misses some. The table shows under 10,000 clones, with about four fifths occurring only once. Study-level findings and limits: Donor-recipient repertoire similarity was low at 1-2 months, rising over year one. Recipient CMV seropositivity and CMV reactivation strongly tracked TRB clonality. TRB overlap between skin or GI tissue T cells and blood was limited.

The material sequenced was PBMCs, taken around 2,000 days after a stem cell transplant with posttransplant cyclophosphamide. The rearrangement uses TRBV15 and TRBJ1-2; D is perhaps TRBD1 (5 bases). The sequence came from a female patient in her thirties or forties who received an allogeneic stem cell transplant from a related donor, was CMV-positive, and had no GVHD. These T cells may partly come from the graft donor. The CDR3 loop is CATSRDIGTLGGYTF. The DNA of the CDR3 is TGTGCCACCAGCAGAGATATCGGGACTCTCGGAGGCTACACCTTC.